This T cell receptor beta chain was obtained from a study of spatial heterogeneity in lung cancer. This clonotype was counted many times. What it recognizes is unknown. CDR1 is MGHRA and CDR2 is YSYEKL in the germline V gene. The ends were cut back, 1 base at V and 12 bases at J, with 13 bases in the middle. The CDR3 is made up of 13 amino acids. Study-level points and caveats: In blood, ubiquitous expanded tumor TCRs appeared more at resection than follow-up.

TCR cDNA molecules each carried a unique molecular identifier. One entry per CDR3 protein results from TCRdb running MiXCR on the 5' RACE reads. The repertoire has 72,000 or so distinct CDR3 sequences, around 8.9% of them found once; the top ten carry around 1.9%. Stated time point: blood at routine non-recurrence follow-up after resection. From tumor, nontumor lung or frozen PBMC, whole RNA was taken unsorted for sequencing. The sequence came from a female donor with early-stage non-small cell lung cancer. This chain joins TRBV4-1 and TRBJ1-5; possibly TRBD1 for D (5 bases). The specimen comprised PBMCs, sampled at follow-up. In DNA, the CDR3 is TGCGCCAGCAGCCAAGCGGTAAATCAGGGCCAGCATTTT. This gives the protein CASSQAVNQGQHF.